This T cell receptor beta chain stems from a study of control samples from healthy donors and cancer patients. Germline CDR1 reads LGHDT; CDR2 reads YNNKEL (reference sequence). V lost 3 bases and J lost 0, with 6 bases in between. The CDR3 has 14 residues. The sample holds one count of this clone. Other DNA sequences in the same sample also yield this CDR3. Here immunoSEQ multiplex PCR was the method, and the copy in TCRdb shows in-frame clones only, minus some. The table has 350,000 to 450,000 clones, 75% to 95% seen once. Material: PBMCs. The chain recombines TRBV3-1 (or the pseudogene TRBV3-2) with TRBJ1-3, with D unresolved. The receptor comes from a man aged 40-55 years with head and neck cancer. As DNA, the CDR3 is TGTGCCAGCAGCCAGGCCCGCTCTGGAAACACCATATATTTT. Its translation: CASSQARSGNTIYF.